This TCR beta chain was sequenced for a study of shared clonotypes between healthy human individuals. The study's findings and limits: Clonotypes shared by all four donors outscored non-shared clonotypes in generation probability. With few donors, the genetic and exposure-history diversity represented was limited.

The CDR3 spans 14 residues. Trimming took 4 bases from V and 4 from J, leaving 12 bases between them. Per germline, CDR1 SGDLS and CDR2 YYNGEE. Libraries were prepared by immunoSEQ multiplex PCR; TCRdb keeps only in-frame clonotypes and omits some of them. The repertoire holds roughly 1,500,000 clones, 95% to 99% seen once, with around 0.45% in the top ten. As regards this clone: As yet, its antigen is unknown. Within the sample, other DNA sequences also encode this same CDR3.

Donors included only healthy HIV-negative adults lacking recent acute infections or vaccinations. Splitting the CD4+ cells yielded a CD45RA+ naive subset and a CD45RA-negative memory subset. V and J are TRBV9 and TRBJ1-5; D is unclear. The sequenced sample was naive CD4+ T cells sorted from blood. Documented subset: CD45RA+ positively selected. The TCR comes from a man under 40 in good health. In nucleotides, the CDR3 is TGTGCCAGCAGCCTTTCAGGAGGGAATCAGCCCCAGCATTTT. Amino acids: CASSLSGGNQPQHF.